These T cell receptor beta chains were read from a single sample in a study of human versus mouse CDR3 diversity and MHC coevolution. Using immunoSEQ multiplex PCR, the repertoire was profiled, and TCRdb retains in-frame clones only, with some absent. The sample shows some 60,000 clones, approximately 94% of them seen only once. The sample taken for sequencing was naive CD4+ T cells from blood. These TCRs come from a person aged 55-75 years in good health. Both conserved end residues are part of each CDR3. The D gene is left open where the match is weak. Rows may omit the clone size; those that give it use once, few, many or a size class.

>TRBV23-1|TRBJ2-4|-|once
CASSQSRRGVLFRQGRAKNIQYF
TGCGCCAGCAGTCAATCTCGAAGGGGGGTCCTCTTCAGACAGGGAAGAGCCAAAAACATTCAGTACTTC
>TRBV10-3|TRBJ2-7|-|-
CAISELLAGEGEQYF
TGTGCCATCAGTGAGCTACTTGCAGGGGAAGGCGAGCAGTACTTC
>TRBV10-3|TRBJ2-7|TRBD1|-
CAISGQFRGNPYEQYF
TGTGCCATCAGTGGACAGTTCAGGGGGAACCCCTACGAGCAGTACTTC
>TRBV5-1|TRBJ2-7|TRBD2|-
CASSLGGRPSPYEQYF
TGCGCCAGCAGCTTAGGCGGGAGGCCTAGCCCCTACGAGCAGTACTTC
>TRBV29-1|TRBJ2-1|-|-
CGVDESGLTNEQFF
TGCGGCGTTGACGAATCGGGACTTACCAATGAGCAGTTCTTC
>TRBV11-3|TRBJ2-2|TRBD2|-
CASSLGTSGRTGELFF
TGTGCCAGCAGCTTAGGGACTAGCGGGAGAACCGGGGAGCTGTTTTTT
>TRBV11-2|TRBJ2-7|-|-
CASSLDGLSAYEQYF
TGTGCCAGCAGCTTAGATGGCCTTTCCGCCTACGAGCAGTACTTC
>TRBV7-8|TRBJ2-5|-|-
CASSRGTQQETQYF
TGTGCCAGCAGCCGAGGGACACAGCAAGAGACCCAGTACTTC
>TRBV7-8|TRBJ2-1|TRBD2|-
CASSPLGWTSGYNEQFF
TGTGCCAGCAGCCCCCTTGGATGGACTAGCGGTTACAATGAGCAGTTCTTC
>TRBV11-3|TRBJ2-1|TRBD2|-
CASSLGLAGNEQFF
TGTGCCAGCAGCTTAGGGCTAGCGGGGAATGAGCAGTTCTTC
>TRBV5-4|TRBJ2-1|TRBD2|once
CASSVSGTNSYNEQFF
TGTGCCAGCAGCGTCAGCGGGACTAATTCCTACAATGAGCAGTTCTTC
>TRBV2|TRBJ2-1|TRBD2|-
CASSERREIYNEQFF
TGTGCCAGCAGTGAAAGGCGGGAGATATACAATGAGCAGTTCTTC
>TRBV6-1|TRBJ1-2|TRBD1|-
CASSDRTGDYGYTF
TGTGCCAGCAGTGATCGGACAGGGGACTATGGCTACACCTTC
>TRBV7-6|TRBJ2-2|-|-
CASSPRTNTGELFF
TGTGCCAGCAGCCCCAGGACGAACACCGGGGAGCTGTTTTTT
>TRBV11-2|TRBJ2-2|TRBD2|-
CASSPRGLAGLRNTGELFF
TGTGCCAGCAGCCCAAGGGGACTAGCGGGTTTAAGGAACACCGGGGAGCTGTTTTTT
>TRBV5-1|TRBJ2-1|-|-
CASSPAGSSSYNEQFF
TGCGCCAGCAGCCCGGCGGGTTCCAGCTCCTACAATGAGCAGTTCTTC
>TRBV6-1|TRBJ2-1|TRBD2|-
CASSEALAGGHNEQFF
TGTGCCAGCAGTGAAGCCCTAGCGGGAGGCCACAATGAGCAGTTCTTC
>TRBV18|TRBJ2-7|TRBD2|-
CASSPVAGGNVHEQYF
TGTGCCAGCTCACCTGTAGCGGGAGGGAACGTCCACGAGCAGTACTTC
>TRBV7-9|TRBJ2-3|TRBD2|-
CASSLGALAGVVDTQYF
TGTGCCAGCAGCTTAGGGGCACTAGCGGGAGTTGTAGATACGCAGTATTTT
>TRBV5-1|TRBJ2-6|-|-
CASSFDSNSGANVLTF
TGCGCCAGCAGCTTTGACAGCAACTCTGGGGCCAACGTCCTGACTTTC
>TRBV9|TRBJ1-6|-|-
CASTPRGAVDSPLHF
TGTGCCAGCACGCCTCGTGGAGCGGTGGATTCACCCCTCCACTTT
>TRBV29-1|TRBJ2-1|TRBD1|-
CSALRGQVYNEQFF
TGCAGCGCCCTCCGAGGACAGGTATACAATGAGCAGTTCTTC